One and the same sample provided the 27 T cell receptor beta chains below, sequenced in a study of cytomegalovirus exposure and HLA in healthy donors. Clones were sequenced by immunoSEQ multiplex PCR, and TCRdb holds only the in-frame ones, with some missing. The table has roughly 260,000 clones, approximately 87% seen once; the top ten hold 2% to 3%. The sample taken for sequencing was PBMCs. Source of these receptors: a man between 18 and 35 years old in good health and CMV-seronegative.

This clone was detected once. The chain recombines TRBV6-6 with TRBJ2-1; TRBD2 is a possible D gene (6 bases). The V end was cut by 5 bases, the J end by 5 bases, with 13 bases between. CDR3 size: 14 residues. Germline lookup yields CDR1 MNHNY and CDR2 SVGAGI (reference sequence). CDR3 loop: CASSRRGGDNEQFF. CDR3 DNA: TGTGCCAGCAGTCGCCGGGGCGGGGACAATGAGCAGTTCTTC.

The J gene is TRBJ2-1, the V gene TRBV7-6, with 9 bases fitting TRBD1. Trimming cost V 5 bases and J 3 bases; bases outside gene matches: 5. Germline CDR1 and CDR2: SGHVS and FNYEAQ. The CDR3 is made up of 15 amino acids. CDR3 amino acids: CASSVDRGGYNEQFF. DNA for the CDR3: TGTGCCAGCAGCGTTGACAGGGGGGGCTACAATGAGCAGTTCTTC.

This clone was detected once. The chain uses TRBV5-4 and TRBJ2-7; TRBD2 agrees at 11 bases. The CDR3 length is 16 residues. The germline V gene encodes CDR1 SGHNT and CDR2 YYREEE (reference sequence). The J segment lost 4 bases and the V segment lost 4 bases, leaving 10 bases of the junction unmatched. The CDR3 region has the DNA TGTGCCAGCAGCCCGGACATGGCTAGCGGGAGGTACGAGCAGTACTTC. The encoded protein is CASSPDMASGRYEQYF.

This clone is a singleton in its sample. The chain employs TRBV5-5 and TRBJ1-2; 7 positions match TRBD1. V trimming: 0 bases; J trimming: 0 bases; junction bases outside the gene matches: 5. CDR3 length: 16 residues. CDR1 and CDR2 from the germline V gene are SGHKS and YYEKEE (reference sequence). CDR3 coding DNA: TGTGCCAGCAGCTTGGATTGGGACAGCACTAACTATGGCTACACCTTC. It is translated as CASSLDWDSTNYGYTF.

V is TRBV15 and J is TRBJ1-2; D ambiguous. This CDR3 spans 15 amino acids. Per germline, CDR1 LNHNV and CDR2 YYDKDF (reference sequence). Trimming removed 0 bases at V and 3 bases at J, with 11 bases between. In nucleotides, the CDR3 is TGTGCCACCAGCAGAGAGATGACACCAGACTATGGCTACACCTTC. This sequence encodes CATSREMTPDYGYTF.

The chain uses TRBV6-5 and TRBJ1-5, with D perhaps matching TRBD1 (6 bases). This CDR3 has 15 residues. The V and J ends lost 5 bases and 3 bases respectively, with 14 bases between them. Germline lookup yields CDR1 MNHEY and CDR2 SVGAGI. CDR3 sequence reads: CASSLTGHINQPQHF. The CDR3 DNA follows: TGTGCCAGCAGTCTGACGGGACATATCAATCAGCCCCAGCATTTT.

The J gene is TRBJ1-1, the V gene TRBV2, with TRBD1 identical over 8 bases. This CDR3 comprises 12 residues. Germline V lookup: CDR1 SNHLY, CDR2 FYNNEI. The trim removed 5 bases at V and 7 bases at J, leaving 3 bases unmatched. The CDR3 DNA reads TGTGCCAGCAGTCCCGGGACAGGTGAAGCTTTCTTT. Translation gives CASSPGTGEAFF.

This clone appeared once. The chain joins TRBV7-8 to TRBJ2-2; D call uncertain. Per germline, CDR1 SGHVS and CDR2 FQNEAQ. The CDR3 is 14 amino acids. The ends were cut back, 4 bases at V and 7 bases at J, with 13 bases in the middle. The CDR3 DNA reads as TGTGCCAGCAGCTCCCCCGGGTATGTCGGGGAGCTGTTTTTT. This codes for CASSSPGYVGELFF.

The rearrangement links TRBV2 to TRBJ1-1; no reliable D call. Germline CDR1 and CDR2: SNHLY and FYNNEI. The germline V and J ends were trimmed by 8 bases and 0 bases, with 10 bases remaining between them. The CDR3 loop spans 13 amino acids. The CDR3 reads CASEVELNTEAFF. Written as DNA, the CDR3 is TGTGCCAGCGAGGTAGAGTTGAACACTGAAGCTTTCTTT.

V gene TRBV2 combines with J gene TRBJ2-7, with TRBD1 identical over 9 bases. Losses at the gene ends were 1 base for V and 1 base for J; bases not matched to a gene: 5. Per the germline V gene, CDR1 is SNHLY and CDR2 is FYNNEI. The CDR3 is made up of 16 amino acids. DNA for the CDR3: TGTGCCAGCAGTGAAGGGACCGGGACAGGGTCCTACGAGCAGTACTTC. Protein product: CASSEGTGTGSYEQYF.

The rearrangement links TRBV6-1 to TRBJ1-1; 7 bases line up with TRBD1. Germline trimming cut 5 bases from V and 4 bases from J; bases unmatched to any gene: 4. The CDR3 consists of 13 residues. In germline, CDR1 is MNHNS, CDR2 SASEGT. CDR3 amino acids: CASSTGVITEAFF. CDR3 nucleotides: TGTGCCAGCAGTACAGGGGTTATCACTGAAGCTTTCTTT.

The chain couples TRBV7-3 to TRBJ2-2; tentative D call: TRBD2 (6 bases). CDR3 length: 14 residues. Germline V lookup: CDR1 SGHTA, CDR2 FQGTGA. The V gene lost 3 bases and the J gene lost 6 bases, with 11 bases spanning the gap. CDR3 amino acids: CASSFGSAAGELFF. The CDR3 bases are TGTGCCAGCAGCTTCGGGAGCGCCGCCGGGGAGCTGTTTTTT.

The rearrangement joins TRBV30 to TRBJ2-5; 14 bases agree with TRBD2. V lost 1 base to trimming and J lost 1 base; unmatched junction nucleotides: 14. Germline V gives CDR1 GTSNPN, CDR2 SVGIG (reference sequence). This CDR3 has 20 residues. The CDR3 DNA follows: TGTGCCTGGAGTGCAAAGACAGGGACTAGCGGGAGAGGAGGCCAAGAGACCCAGTACTTC. It is translated as CAWSAKTGTSGRGGQETQYF.

The V gene is TRBV4-1, the J gene TRBJ2-1; possibly TRBD1 for D (6 bases). The CDR3 is 13 residues long. Trimming removed 4 bases from V and 4 bases from J, with 8 bases in between. Germline loops: CDR1 MGHRA, CDR2 YSYEKL. CDR3 region: CASSPGQYNEQFF. In DNA form, the CDR3 reads TGCGCCAGCAGCCCGGGACAATACAATGAGCAGTTCTTC.

This chain joins TRBV27 and TRBJ2-2, with D tentatively TRBD2 (5 bases). Germline V gene data show CDR1 as MNHEY and CDR2 as SMNVEV (reference sequence). The CDR3 extends over 15 amino acids. Trimming cost V 0 bases and J 6 bases, with 11 bases left between them. CDR3 amino acids: CASSLSMWGAGELFF. CDR3 nucleotide sequence: TGTGCCAGCAGTTTATCGATGTGGGGAGCCGGGGAGCTGTTTTTT.

This clone was observed a single time. The chain carries TRBV6-5 and TRBJ2-4, with D tentatively TRBD2 (6 bases). There are 14 residues in the CDR3. Trimming left V 4 bases short and J 6 bases short, with 13 bases between. Germline CDR1 is MNHEY and CDR2 is SVGAGI. The CDR3 DNA sequence: TGTGCCAGCAGTTTAGGGGTAGCGGCAAACATTCAGTACTTC. The encoded protein is CASSLGVAANIQYF.

This clone was seen a single time. The rearrangement links TRBV4-3 to TRBJ1-2; 7 nucleotides agree with TRBD1. The CDR3 totals 14 residues. The V gene's germline CDR1 is LGHNA and CDR2 YSLEER. The ends lost 0 bases at V and 7 bases at J; junction bases unmatched: 5. The CDR3 spells CASSQDLTGSGYTF. For the CDR3, the DNA is TGCGCCAGCAGCCAAGATTTGACAGGGAGTGGCTACACCTTC.

Comment on this clone: Distinct nucleotide sequences in the sample also encode this CDR3. The gene calls are TRBV27 and TRBJ2-7; 9 bases are a match to TRBD1. The CDR3 runs 14 residues. Germline CDR1 MNHEY, CDR2 SMNVEV (reference sequence). Trimming cost V 4 bases and J 4 bases; bases outside gene matches: 5. This chain's CDR3 is CASSSTGGAYEQYF. The DNA for the CDR3 is TGTGCCAGCAGTTCGACAGGGGGGGCTTACGAGCAGTACTTC.

The chain carries TRBV19 and TRBJ2-2; 8 nucleotides line up with TRBD1. Germline V gene sequence: CDR1 LNHDA, CDR2 SQIVND (reference sequence). CDR3 length: 14 amino acids. V trimming: 6 bases; J trimming: 5 bases; junction bases outside the gene matches: 5. The CDR3 DNA sequence: TGTGCCAGTAGCCCGACAGGGGTTACCGGGGAGCTGTTTTTT. It codes for CASSPTGVTGELFF.

The rearrangement uses TRBV5-1 and TRBJ2-4, with 10 bases that match TRBD1. V lost 7 bases to trimming and J lost 2 bases; unmatched junction nucleotides: 6. This CDR3 region has 15 residues. Germline CDR1 and CDR2: SGHRS and YFSETQ. The CDR3 DNA reads as TGCGCCAGCTCGACAGGGGGCTCGTCCAAAAACATTCAGTACTTC. It encodes CASSTGGSSKNIQYF.

This chain joins TRBV2 and TRBJ2-7, with D maybe TRBD2 (6 bases). V lost 4 bases and J lost 3, with 10 bases in between. CDR3 length equals 13 residues. Germline V gene data show CDR1 as SNHLY and CDR2 as FYNNEI. CDR3 coding DNA: TGTGCCAGCAGTGCGAATAGCGGCTACGAGCAGTACTTC. Translation gives CASSANSGYEQYF.

The rearrangement joins TRBV10-3 to TRBJ1-1; no firm D call. This CDR3 is built from 13 residues. Germline loops: CDR1 ENHRY, CDR2 SYGVKD. V was shortened by 6 bases and J by 1 base, with 9 bases between the two germline ends. CDR3 in DNA: TGTGCCATCAGGTGGCGGGAGAACACTGAAGCTTTCTTT. Translating it yields CAIRWRENTEAFF.

This chain connects TRBV5-4 to TRBJ2-7; maybe TRBD2 (5 bases). The CDR3 contains 14 residues. V lost 0 bases to trimming and J lost 3 bases, with 10 bases between them. Germline V lookup: CDR1 SGHNT, CDR2 YYREEE (reference sequence). The CDR3 region is CASSLGARDYEQYF. The DNA for the CDR3 is TGTGCCAGCAGCTTGGGCGCCCGGGACTACGAGCAGTACTTC.

V gene TRBV15 combines with J gene TRBJ2-7; D is uncertain. The CDR3 is 11 amino acids. Germline V gene sequence: CDR1 LNHNV, CDR2 YYDKDF (reference sequence). Trimming shortened V by 3 bases and J by 4 bases, and 4 bases separated the two germline ends. The CDR3 nucleotides are TGTGCCACCAGCAGTGAGTACGAGCAGTACTTC. Translated, it gives CATSSEYEQYF.

The V call is TRBV6-6, the J call TRBJ1-5, with D tentatively TRBD1 (6 bases). The CDR3 length is 14 residues. Germline assignment: CDR1 MNHNY and CDR2 SVGAGI (reference sequence). V lost 6 bases and J 6 bases, leaving 15 bases between the germline ends. The CDR3 coding sequence is TGTGCCAGCAGCCCCAGGGGACGGTTTCAGCCCCAGCATTTT. Translating it yields CASSPRGRFQPQHF.

The chain employs TRBV2 and TRBJ1-2; TRBD1 matches at 8 bases. Looked up from germline, CDR1 is SNHLY and CDR2 is FYNNEI. V lost 8 bases, J lost 0 bases, and 17 bases stayed unmatched. The CDR3 runs to 18 residues. CDR3 nucleotide sequence: TGTGCCAGCTTTGGGTTGGGCAGGGGGCGGGCGGCTAACTATGGCTACACCTTC. Encoded protein: CASFGLGRGRAANYGYTF.

The chain is built from TRBV11-3 and TRBJ2-3, with a tentative D call TRBD2 (5 bases). Germline CDR1 is SGHNT and CDR2 is YENEEA. The V gene lost 1 base and the J gene lost 1 base, with 9 bases spanning the gap. The CDR3 is 15 residues long. In DNA, the CDR3 is TGTGCCAGCAGCTTAGCCGGGAAGCGCACAGATACGCAGTATTTT. Translating gives CASSLAGKRTDTQYF.